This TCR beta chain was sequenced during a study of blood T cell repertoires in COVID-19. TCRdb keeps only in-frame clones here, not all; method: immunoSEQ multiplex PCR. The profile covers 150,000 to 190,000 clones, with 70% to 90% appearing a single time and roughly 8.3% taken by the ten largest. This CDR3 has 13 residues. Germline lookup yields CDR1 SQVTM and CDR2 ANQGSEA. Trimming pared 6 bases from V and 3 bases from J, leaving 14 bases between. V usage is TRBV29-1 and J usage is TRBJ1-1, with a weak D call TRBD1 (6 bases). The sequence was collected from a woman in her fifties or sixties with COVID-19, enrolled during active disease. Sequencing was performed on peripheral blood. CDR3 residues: CSVVTPGDTEAFF. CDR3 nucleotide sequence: TGCAGCGTCGTAACCCCAGGGGACACTGAAGCTTTCTTT.